This TCR beta chain was sequenced in a study of T cells in Graves' hyperthyroidism and ophthalmopathy. Amplification of TCR beta CDR3 regions used RNA as the template. The HTBI primer set served for first-round RT-PCR of the TCR CDR3. TCRdb reprocessed the multiplex PCR reads via MiXCR and lists one record per CDR3 protein. The table includes around 250,000 distinct CDR3 sequences, roughly 14% detected once. The CDR3 has 16 amino acids. V dropped 0 bases and J dropped 2; count of bases not matched to a gene: 3. Germline V gives CDR1 SGHDT, CDR2 YYEEEE. This clonotype was seen repeatedly, ten times or more.

The sample was blood. This sequence joins TRBV5-6 and TRBJ2-7, with 12 bases lining up with TRBD1. This sequence originates from a middle-aged woman with Graves' hyperthyroidism that later progressed to Graves' ophthalmopathy. The DNA for the CDR3 is TGTGCCAGCAGCTTGGGGGACAGGGGGCGCCCCTACGAGCAGTACTTC. Its translation: CASSLGDRGRPYEQYF.